This T cell receptor beta chain was obtained from a study of cytomegalovirus exposure and HLA in healthy donors. General study points: Several of the most significant clusters appeared linked to common viral pathogens, based on a later analysis.

With 1 base removed from V and 4 bases from J, the gap between germline ends came to 16 bases. CDR1 is PRHDT and CDR2 is FYEKMQ in the germline V gene (reference sequence). CDR3 size: 17 residues. Remarks on this clone: The antigen remains unidentified.

The PCR ran on 60 Vbeta and 13 Jbeta primers. The table came from immunoSEQ multiplex PCR; TCRdb's copy has only in-frame clones and leaves some out. The table includes just over 150,000 clones, 82% detected once. This clonotype originated in a woman in her forties or fifties in good health and CMV-seropositive. The genes are TRBV13 and TRBJ1-4, with D perhaps TRBD1 (5 bases). The sequenced material came from PBMCs. The CDR3: CASSLADSGPLNEKLFF. The CDR3 bases are TGTGCCAGCAGCTTAGCCGACTCAGGGCCGCTTAATGAAAAACTGTTTTTT.